This TCR beta chain was captured by sequencing in a study of Ad26.COV2.S vaccination and SARS-CoV-2 variants. CDR3 size: 19 residues. CDR1 is LGHNA, CDR2 YSLEER, per germline. Unmatched junction bases numbered 16, after V lost 3 bases and J lost 7 bases. Some clones are missing from TCRdb's copy, which holds only in-frame ones; the method was immunoSEQ multiplex PCR. The table shows 510,000 or so clones, with 87% occurring only once. Treatment here: approximately 18 received Ad26.COV2.S at low or high dose, single or two shots; 5 received placebo; per-sample allocation not given. Repertoires come from day 63 after the first vaccine or placebo injection.

The chain links TRBV4-3 to TRBJ2-1; 12 bases map to TRBD2. Sample: peripheral blood, taken in a trial of Ad26.COV2.S vaccine versus placebo. The receptor was derived from a person aged 18-65 years who received the Ad26.COV2.S COVID-19 vaccine or a placebo. CDR3 loop: CASSQLPPQLAGGRNEQFF. For the CDR3, the DNA is TGCGCCAGCAGCCAGCTACCCCCTCAACTAGCGGGAGGAAGAAATGAGCAGTTCTTC.